This T cell receptor (beta chain) was sequenced during a study of T cell repertoires in ileal Crohn's disease. The study, taken as a whole, reports: Active smokers at surgery had more clonal expansions than non-smokers. Clonality above 26.8% at surgery always came with endoscopic recurrence. Compared with CD4 T cells, sorted CD8 cells carried more expanded clones.

Patients were adults with ileal or ileocolonic Crohn's disease needing resection. Produced via immunoSEQ multiplex PCR; TCRdb's table is partial and in-frame only. The data contain more than 5,500 clones, around 72% of them singletons. To note about this clone: Its antigen is not identified.

Between the trimmed V and J ends, which lost 7 bases and 4 bases, there was a span of 11 bases. Germline V CDR1 and CDR2: SNHLY, FYNNEI. The CDR3 is made up of 13 amino acids. The sample comprised ileal tissue. The gene calls are TRBV2 and TRBJ1-3; no firm D call. This receptor was taken from an adult with Crohn's disease. The CDR3 DNA reads as TGTGCCAGCACCAAGACCAGGGGAAACACCATATATTTT. It specifies CASTKTRGNTIYF.